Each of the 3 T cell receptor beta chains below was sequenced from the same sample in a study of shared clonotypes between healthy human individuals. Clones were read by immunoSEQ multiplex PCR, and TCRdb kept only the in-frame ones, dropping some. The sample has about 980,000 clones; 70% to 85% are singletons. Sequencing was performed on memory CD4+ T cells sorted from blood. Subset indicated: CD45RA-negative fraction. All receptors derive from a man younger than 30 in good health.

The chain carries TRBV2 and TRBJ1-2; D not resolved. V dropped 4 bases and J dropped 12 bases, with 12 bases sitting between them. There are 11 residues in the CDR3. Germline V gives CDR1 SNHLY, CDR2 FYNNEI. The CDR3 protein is CASSVQLFDTF. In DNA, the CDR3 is TGTGCCAGCAGTGTTCAGCTCTTCGACACCTTC. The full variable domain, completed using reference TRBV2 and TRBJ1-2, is EPEVTQTPSHQVTQMGQEVILRCVPISNHLYFYWYRQILGQKVEFLVSFYNNEISEKSEIFDDQFSVERPDGSNFTLKIRSTKLEDSAMYFCASSVQLFDTFGSGTRLTVV.

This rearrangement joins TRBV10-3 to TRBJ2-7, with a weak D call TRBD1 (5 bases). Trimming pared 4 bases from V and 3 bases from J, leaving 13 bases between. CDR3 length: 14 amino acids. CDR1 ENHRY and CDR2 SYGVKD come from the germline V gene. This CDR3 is CAISGDRGRYEQYF. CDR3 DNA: TGTGCCATCAGTGGAGATAGGGGTCGCTACGAGCAGTACTTC.

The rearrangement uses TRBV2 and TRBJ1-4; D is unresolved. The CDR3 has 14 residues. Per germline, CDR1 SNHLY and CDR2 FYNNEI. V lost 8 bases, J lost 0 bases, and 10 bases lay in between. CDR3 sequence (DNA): TGTGCCAGCGGAAGTACAGCAACTAATGAAAAACTGTTTTTT. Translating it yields CASGSTATNEKLFF.